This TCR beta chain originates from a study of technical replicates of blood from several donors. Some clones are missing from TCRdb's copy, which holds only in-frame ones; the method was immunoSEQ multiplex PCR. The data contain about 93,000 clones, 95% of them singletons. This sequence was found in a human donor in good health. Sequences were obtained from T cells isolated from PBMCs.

The CDR3 DNA follows: TGCAGCGTCAGGACAGGGGGCCATGGCTACACCTTC. Translation: CSVRTGGHGYTF. The rearrangement links TRBV29-1 to TRBJ1-2; 11 bases agree with TRBD1. The CDR3 has 12 amino acids. The junction had 3 bases not matched to a gene; V was cut back by 6 bases and J by 6 bases. CDR1 and CDR2 from the germline V gene are SQVTM and ANQGSEA. Using reference TRBV29-1 and TRBJ1-2 for the parts outside the CDR3, the full variable domain is SAVISQKPSRDICQRGTSLTIQCQVDSQVTMMFWYRQQPGQSLTLIATANQGSEATYESGFVIDKFPISRPNLTFSTLTVSNMSPEDSSIYLCSVRTGGHGYTFGSGTRLTVV.